A single sample gave rise to the 5 T cell receptor beta chains below, sequenced in a study of CD8+CD57+ T cells in acquired aplastic anemia. TCR beta VDJ combinations and CDR3 sequences were profiled from genomic DNA. From the reads, TCRdb called clonotypes with MiXCR, one entry per CDR3 protein. Of around 250,000 distinct CDR3 sequences listed, roughly three fifths were seen once; the top ten hold 6.5% to 10%. Sequenced sample: sorted CD4+, CD8+, or CD8+CD57+ T cells (not recorded which) from PBMCs. The receptors here all came from a human donor with severe aplastic anemia or a healthy control (not recorded which).

This clonotype is a singleton in its sample. The chain has TRBV20-1 and TRBJ2-1, with TRBD2 matching 8 bases. The germline CDR1 and CDR2 sequences are DFQATT and SNEGSKA (reference sequence). V shed 0 bases, J shed 4 bases, and the junction held 5 bases outside the gene matches. This CDR3 has 15 amino acids. The CDR3 DNA sequence: TGCAGTGCTAGAGATAGCGGGAAAGCTTACAATGAGCAGTTCTTC. Its protein is CSARDSGKAYNEQFF.

The chain employs TRBV20-1 and TRBJ1-1; TRBD1 aligns across 11 bases. The trim removed 6 bases at V and 3 bases at J, leaving 6 bases unmatched. Germline V gene sequence: CDR1 DFQATT, CDR2 SNEGSKA (reference sequence). The CDR3 loop spans 14 amino acids. The CDR3 nucleotides read TGCAGTGCCCATTGGGGACAGGGGGACACTGAAGCTTTCTTT. Encoded protein: CSAHWGQGDTEAFF.

The V call is TRBV7-8, the J call TRBJ2-2, with 8 bases identical to TRBD1. This CDR3 spans 15 amino acids. The germline V gene has CDR1 SGHVS and CDR2 FQNEAQ. V shed 6 bases, J shed 1 base, and the junction held 4 bases outside the gene matches. The CDR3 DNA is TGTGCCAGCAGGTACGGGACAGGGAACACCGGGGAGCTGTTTTTT. As protein: CASRYGTGNTGELFF.

This clonotype was detected only once. This rearrangement joins TRBV2 to TRBJ2-1; 8 nucleotides match TRBD2. CDR1 and CDR2 from the germline V gene are SNHLY and FYNNEI. V shed 5 bases, J shed 0 bases, and the junction held 6 bases outside the gene matches. The CDR3 extends over 16 amino acids. CDR3 in DNA: TGTGCCAGCAGTCTCGATAGCGGGGTCTCCTACAATGAGCAGTTCTTC. This translates into CASSLDSGVSYNEQFF.

This rearrangement joins TRBV6-1 to TRBJ2-3, with TRBD2 identical over 11 bases. The CDR3 length is 16 residues. J gave up 5 bases and V 5 bases, and 9 bases lay outside the gene matches. The germline V gene encodes CDR1 MNHNS and CDR2 SASEGT. The CDR3 sequence is CASSTRSGGAGDTQYF. CDR3 nucleotide sequence: TGTGCCAGCAGTACCCGTAGCGGGGGGGCCGGAGATACGCAGTATTTT.